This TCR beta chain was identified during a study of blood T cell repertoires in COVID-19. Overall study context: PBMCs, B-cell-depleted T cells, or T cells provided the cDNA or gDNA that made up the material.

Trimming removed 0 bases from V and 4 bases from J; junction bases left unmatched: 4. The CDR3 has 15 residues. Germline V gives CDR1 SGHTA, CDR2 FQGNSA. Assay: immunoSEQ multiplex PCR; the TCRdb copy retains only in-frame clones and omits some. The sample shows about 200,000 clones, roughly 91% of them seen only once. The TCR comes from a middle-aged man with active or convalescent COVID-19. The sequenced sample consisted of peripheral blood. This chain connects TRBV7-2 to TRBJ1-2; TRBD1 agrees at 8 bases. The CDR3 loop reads CASSLATGVGYGYTF. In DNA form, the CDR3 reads TGTGCCAGCAGCTTAGCGACAGGGGTCGGCTATGGCTACACCTTC. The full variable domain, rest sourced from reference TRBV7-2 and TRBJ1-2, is GAGVSQSPSNKVTEKGKDVELRCDPISGHTALYWYRQSLGQGLEFLIYFQGNSAPDKSGLPSDRFSAERTGGSVSTLTIQRTQQEDSAVYLCASSLATGVGYGYTFGSGTRLTVV.